Detailed here is one TCR beta chain. The antigen is unknown. V was clipped by 0 bases and J by 0 bases, with 7 bases between them. Germline assignment: CDR1 SGDLS and CDR2 YYNGEE. This CDR3 spans 15 amino acids. The PCR ran on 60 Vbeta and 13 Jbeta primers. Method: immunoSEQ multiplex PCR; TCRdb's copy keeps in-frame clones and lacks some. Among over 150,000 clones listed, 80% to 90% were seen once. These data originate in a study of cytomegalovirus exposure and HLA in healthy donors. Study-wide findings and caveats: In a later analysis, a missense DCLRE1C variant was linked to TCR beta V- and J-gene trimming. Associated with HLA alleles at 0.05 false discovery rate in a later analysis were approximately 17,000 TCR beta sequences.

It was healthy bone marrow donors who served as donors. The specimen sequenced was PBMCs. The genes are TRBV9 and TRBJ1-5; D is ambiguous. The clonotype was recovered from a girl under 18 in good health and CMV-seropositive. The CDR3 DNA sequence: TGTGCCAGCAGCGTAGAAGGGAGTAGCAATCAGCCCCAGCATTTT. Translating it yields CASSVEGSSNQPQHF.